A selection of T cell receptor beta chains follows, all from one sample in a study of identical twins. TCRdb passed the 5' RACE reads through MiXCR, listing each CDR3 protein once. Of some 500,000 distinct CDR3 sequences in the sample, around a tenth were seen once. These data also formed part of another study, on yellow fever vaccine responses in identical twins.

Sequencing input: PBMCs. Source of these receptors: a young woman in good health. CDR3s include the opening cysteine and the closing phenylalanine or tryptophan. A D gene is named only where the DNA matches it firmly. The size of a clone is reported for some rows only, either as once, few or many, or as a class for expanded clones.

CDR3: CSASLLNTEAFF
DNA: TGCAGTGCTAGTTTGCTGAACACTGAAGCTTTCTTT
size: few
V: TRBV20-1
D: NA
length: 12
J: TRBJ1-1

CDR3: CASSILGSGTDTQYF
DNA: TGCGCCAGCAGCATCCTGGGGTCGGGCACAGATACGCAGTATTTT
size: NA
V: TRBV5-1
D: NA
length: 15
J: TRBJ2-3

CDR3: CASSLVLQGRTDTQYF
DNA: TGCGCCAGCAGCTTGGTGTTACAGGGGCGCACAGATACGCAGTATTTT
size: NA
V: TRBV5-1
D: TRBD1
length: 16
J: TRBJ2-3

CDR3: CATSRDRGLTGELFF
DNA: TGTGCCACCAGCCGGGACAGGGGGCTCACCGGGGAGCTGTTTTTT
size: many
V: TRBV24-1
D: TRBD1
length: 15
J: TRBJ2-2

CDR3: CATSATDTQYF
DNA: TGTGCCACCAGTGCCACAGATACGCAGTATTTT
size: NA
V: TRBV24-1
D: NA
length: 11
J: TRBJ2-3

CDR3: CASTNFPYNEQFF
DNA: TGTGCCAGCACTAATTTCCCCTACAATGAGCAGTTCTTC
size: many
V: TRBV6-1
D: NA
length: 13
J: TRBJ2-1

CDR3: CASSLVGGRNTEAFF
DNA: TGTGCCAGCAGCTTAGTGGGGGGGCGGAACACTGAAGCTTTCTTT
size: many
V: TRBV7-8
D: NA
length: 15
J: TRBJ1-1

CDR3: CASSSGSRDWSYGYTF
DNA: TGTGCCAGCAGTTCCGGCTCCAGGGATTGGAGCTATGGCTACACCTTC
size: NA
V: TRBV28
D: NA
length: 16
J: TRBJ1-2

CDR3: CASSLDDYNEQFF
DNA: TGTGCCAGCAGCTTAGACGATTACAATGAGCAGTTCTTC
size: many
V: TRBV7-2
D: NA
length: 13
J: TRBJ2-1

CDR3: CSVDYTESSYNEQFF
DNA: TGCAGCGTTGATTATACGGAGAGCTCCTACAATGAGCAGTTCTTC
size: many
V: TRBV29-1
D: NA
length: 15
J: TRBJ2-1

CDR3: CASSERVAGELFF
DNA: TGCGCCAGCAGTGAGAGGGTAGCCGGGGAGCTGTTTTTT
size: many
V: TRBV10-2
D: NA
length: 13
J: TRBJ2-2

CDR3: CASSFFQLEGADTQYF
DNA: TGTGCCAGCAGTTTCTTCCAACTAGAGGGGGCAGATACGCAGTATTTT
size: many
V: TRBV12-3/TRBV12-4
D: NA
length: 16
J: TRBJ2-3

CDR3: CAISESDSLQETQYF
DNA: TGTGCCATCAGTGAGTCGGACAGCCTCCAAGAGACCCAGTACTTC
size: NA
V: TRBV10-3
D: NA
length: 15
J: TRBJ2-5

CDR3: CSASESTGAGRQFF
DNA: TGCAGTGCTAGTGAATCGACCGGAGCAGGCAGGCAGTTCTTC
size: NA
V: TRBV20-1
D: NA
length: 14
J: TRBJ2-1

CDR3: CASSLARAGPQETQYF
DNA: TGTGCCAGCAGCTTGGCAAGGGCGGGGCCCCAAGAGACCCAGTACTTC
size: NA
V: TRBV5-6
D: NA
length: 16
J: TRBJ2-5

CDR3: CASRGGHGLETQYF
DNA: TGTGCCAGCAGGGGGGGACATGGGCTGGAGACCCAGTACTTC
size: many
V: TRBV7-9
D: NA
length: 14
J: TRBJ2-5

CDR3: CASRLTGTGPYTF
DNA: TGTGCCAGCAGACTTACCGGGACAGGGCCCTACACCTTC
size: few
V: TRBV27
D: TRBD1
length: 13
J: TRBJ1-2

CDR3: CASSLAGVGEKLFF
DNA: TGCGCCAGCAGCTTGGCTGGTGTAGGTGAAAAACTGTTTTTT
size: few
V: TRBV5-1
D: NA
length: 14
J: TRBJ1-4

CDR3: CASSYSLPSSPIEETQYF
DNA: TGTGCCAGCAGTTACTCTTTACCCTCCAGCCCGATAGAGGAGACCCAGTACTTC
size: few
V: TRBV6-2/TRBV6-3
D: NA
length: 18
J: TRBJ2-5

CDR3: CSEETGADRGTQYF
DNA: TGCAGTGAGGAAACGGGGGCCGACCGGGGGACCCAGTACTTC
size: few
V: TRBV20-1
D: NA
length: 14
J: TRBJ2-5

CDR3: CASSLSPGVWQPQHF
DNA: TGTGCCAGCAGTTTATCCCCAGGGGTGTGGCAGCCCCAGCATTTT
size: few
V: TRBV27
D: NA
length: 15
J: TRBJ1-5

CDR3: CASSGPTLSYEQYF
DNA: TGTGCCAGCAGCGGCCCGACACTTTCCTACGAGCAGTACTTC
size: NA
V: TRBV7-9
D: NA
length: 14
J: TRBJ2-7

CDR3: CASTLGLGGPTDTQYF
DNA: TGTGCCAGCACCCTTGGTTTGGGAGGGCCAACAGATACGCAGTATTTT
size: many
V: TRBV28
D: TRBD2
length: 16
J: TRBJ2-3

CDR3: CASSVTGGSSYEQYF
DNA: TGTGCCAGCAGTGTGACAGGGGGGAGCTCCTACGAGCAGTACTTC
size: NA
V: TRBV2
D: TRBD1
length: 15
J: TRBJ2-7

CDR3: CASSTPDRGRYF
DNA: TGTGCCAGCAGCACACCCGACAGGGGGCGATACTTC
size: many
V: TRBV7-2
D: TRBD1
length: 12
J: TRBJ2-7

CDR3: CASSTFLTEHSNQPQHF
DNA: TGTGCCAGCAGTACCTTTTTGACAGAACATAGCAATCAGCCCCAGCATTTT
size: NA
V: TRBV28
D: NA
length: 17
J: TRBJ1-5

CDR3: CSVVVGPGEQYF
DNA: TGCAGCGTTGTGGTGGGACCGGGCGAGCAGTACTTC
size: few
V: TRBV29-1
D: NA
length: 12
J: TRBJ2-7

CDR3: CASSPNYLLAGDTGELFF
DNA: TGTGCCAGCAGCCCCAATTACCTCCTAGCGGGGGACACCGGGGAGCTGTTTTTT
size: NA
V: TRBV6-2/TRBV6-3
D: TRBD2
length: 18
J: TRBJ2-2

CDR3: CAFSSWGLAGDLAKNIQYF
DNA: TGTGCCTTCAGTTCATGGGGACTAGCGGGAGATCTAGCCAAAAACATTCAGTACTTC
size: NA
V: TRBV3-1
D: TRBD2
length: 19
J: TRBJ2-4

CDR3: CASSSRQRGEAGELFF
DNA: TGTGCCAGCAGTTCCCGTCAGAGGGGGGAAGCCGGGGAGCTGTTTTTT
size: few
V: TRBV12-3/TRBV12-4
D: NA
length: 16
J: TRBJ2-2

CDR3: CASSQDGQGRVTQYF
DNA: TGTGCCAGCAGCCAAGATGGTCAGGGGCGCGTGACCCAGTACTTC
size: many
V: TRBV4-2
D: NA
length: 15
J: TRBJ2-5

CDR3: CASSPGVYGYTF
DNA: TGTGCCAGCAGTCCTGGGGTCTATGGCTACACCTTC
size: many
V: TRBV12-3/TRBV12-4
D: NA
length: 12
J: TRBJ1-2

CDR3: CASSLASTGSQETQYF
DNA: TGTGCCAGCAGCTTAGCGTCGACAGGGAGCCAAGAGACCCAGTACTTC
size: few
V: TRBV7-9
D: TRBD1
length: 16
J: TRBJ2-5

CDR3: CASSSREGRRTDTQYF
DNA: TGTGCCAGCAGCTCCCGAGAGGGGCGTCGCACAGATACGCAGTATTTT
size: few
V: TRBV9
D: NA
length: 16
J: TRBJ2-3

CDR3: CASSQGNGRTYNEQFF
DNA: TGTGCCAGCAGCCAAGGTAACGGGAGGACATACAATGAGCAGTTCTTC
size: few
V: TRBV14
D: TRBD2
length: 16
J: TRBJ2-1

CDR3: CASSPDRETQYF
DNA: TGTGCCAGCAGCCCGGACAGAGAGACCCAGTACTTC
size: many
V: TRBV12-3/TRBV12-4
D: NA
length: 12
J: TRBJ2-5

CDR3: CAISESAGVGYNEQFF
DNA: TGTGCCATCAGTGAGTCGGCGGGAGTGGGTTACAATGAGCAGTTCTTC
size: NA
V: TRBV10-3
D: TRBD2
length: 16
J: TRBJ2-1

CDR3: CASSYSLEGNEQYF
DNA: TGTGCCAGCAGTTACTCACTTGAGGGGAACGAGCAGTACTTC
size: few
V: TRBV6-5
D: NA
length: 14
J: TRBJ2-7

CDR3: CASSYGSSEAFF
DNA: TGTGCCAGCAGCTATGGGAGCTCTGAAGCTTTCTTT
size: few
V: TRBV7-9
D: NA
length: 12
J: TRBJ1-1

CDR3: CASSPRDRSTGELFF
DNA: TGTGCTAGCAGCCCAAGGGACAGATCCACCGGGGAGCTGTTTTTT
size: NA
V: TRBV7-7
D: TRBD1
length: 15
J: TRBJ2-2

CDR3: CASSRFREGGTGELFF
DNA: TGCGCCAGCAGCCGTTTCCGGGAAGGGGGAACCGGGGAGCTGTTTTTT
size: NA
V: TRBV5-1
D: NA
length: 16
J: TRBJ2-2

CDR3: CSAGGAPRKADTQYF
DNA: TGCAGTGCAGGTGGGGCTCCTCGAAAAGCAGATACGCAGTATTTT
size: few
V: TRBV20-1
D: NA
length: 15
J: TRBJ2-3

CDR3: CASTLGLAGGSNEQFF
DNA: TGTGCCAGCACTCTAGGACTAGCGGGAGGTTCCAATGAGCAGTTCTTC
size: NA
V: TRBV11-2
D: TRBD2
length: 16
J: TRBJ2-1

CDR3: CSVVLGGFYEQYF
DNA: TGCAGCGTGGTCCTCGGGGGATTTTACGAGCAGTACTTC
size: NA
V: TRBV29-1
D: NA
length: 13
J: TRBJ2-7

CDR3: CASSTSGGSVYEQYF
DNA: TGTGCCAGCAGCACATCTGGGGGCTCCGTCTACGAGCAGTACTTC
size: few
V: TRBV7-6
D: NA
length: 15
J: TRBJ2-7

CDR3: CASSRGQWETQYF
DNA: TGCGCCAGCAGCCGAGGACAGTGGGAGACCCAGTACTTC
size: NA
V: TRBV5-1
D: NA
length: 13
J: TRBJ2-5

CDR3: CSVRLWDSRFAGQAKNIQYF
DNA: TGCAGCGTCCGTCTATGGGACAGCCGGTTTGCGGGACAGGCCAAAAACATTCAGTACTTC
size: many
V: TRBV29-1
D: NA
length: 20
J: TRBJ2-4

CDR3: CASSTQGQGPYEQYF
DNA: TGTGCCAGCAGTACACAGGGACAGGGACCCTACGAGCAGTACTTC
size: NA
V: TRBV7-9
D: TRBD1
length: 15
J: TRBJ2-7

CDR3: CASSHPNTGELFF
DNA: TGTGCCAGCAGCCACCCGAACACCGGGGAGCTGTTTTTT
size: many
V: TRBV3-1
D: NA
length: 13
J: TRBJ2-2

CDR3: CASTNLIGVAYEQYF
DNA: TGTGCCAGCACTAATTTAATAGGTGTAGCCTACGAGCAGTACTTC
size: NA
V: TRBV12-3/TRBV12-4
D: NA
length: 15
J: TRBJ2-7

CDR3: CSARDGQGRNTGELFF
DNA: TGCAGTGCTAGAGATGGGCAGGGTAGGAACACCGGGGAGCTGTTTTTT
size: many
V: TRBV20-1
D: NA
length: 16
J: TRBJ2-2

CDR3: CASSVAAVGSYEQYF
DNA: TGTGCCAGCAGCGTAGCTGCGGTAGGGAGCTACGAGCAGTACTTC
size: NA
V: TRBV9
D: NA
length: 15
J: TRBJ2-7

CDR3: CSARSGTYEQCF
DNA: TGCAGTGCTAGAAGCGGAACCTACGAGCAGTGCTTC
size: NA
V: TRBV20-1
D: NA
length: 12
J: TRBJ2-7

CDR3: CASSKGTGSSYNEQFF
DNA: TGTGCCAGCAGTAAAGGGACAGGGAGCTCCTACAATGAGCAGTTCTTC
size: many
V: TRBV2
D: TRBD1
length: 16
J: TRBJ2-1

CDR3: CASSQVQGGTDTQYF
DNA: TGCGCCAGCAGCCAAGTACAGGGTGGCACAGATACGCAGTATTTT
size: few
V: TRBV4-1
D: NA
length: 15
J: TRBJ2-3

CDR3: CASSQTFSGMTGYEQFF
DNA: TGCGCCAGCAGCCAGACTTTTAGCGGGATGACGGGGTATGAGCAGTTCTTC
size: NA
V: TRBV4-3
D: TRBD2
length: 17
J: TRBJ2-1

CDR3: CASSQDRKGVAQYQETQYF
DNA: TGTGCCAGCAGCCAAGATCGTAAAGGGGTAGCGCAGTACCAAGAGACCCAGTACTTC
size: NA
V: TRBV3-1
D: NA
length: 19
J: TRBJ2-5

CDR3: CASSLLRTYEAFF
DNA: TGTGCCAGCAGTTTACTCCGAACTTATGAAGCTTTCTTT
size: few
V: TRBV28
D: NA
length: 13
J: TRBJ1-1

CDR3: CASSSAESTDTQYF
DNA: TGTGCCAGCAGTTCAGCGGAGTCCACAGATACGCAGTATTTT
size: NA
V: TRBV27
D: NA
length: 14
J: TRBJ2-3